This TCR beta chain was observed in a study of blood T cells in healthy people across ages. Combining a sample-barcoded 5' primer with a J-beta primer mix, a second PCR ran for 7 to 11 cycles. TCRdb re-analysed the 5' RACE reads in MiXCR, keeping a single row per CDR3 protein. The table shows 1.8 million or so distinct CDR3 sequences, with about two fifths occurring only once. Staff drew ten milliliters of peripheral blood from each donor. The authors isolated at least 6 million PBMCs per sample. This clonotype was sampled from a human donor in good health. Sample: blood.

CDR3 DNA: TGCAGTGCTAGATACCTCTGGACAGAAAAGATTGAAGCTTTCTTT. Translation: CSARYLWTEKIEAFF. The V gene is TRBV20-1, the J gene TRBJ1-1, with a weak D call TRBD1 (6 bases). Germline loops: CDR1 DFQATT, CDR2 SNEGSKA (reference sequence). Trimming removed 2 bases from V and 7 bases from J, with 20 bases in between. The CDR3 consists of 15 residues.